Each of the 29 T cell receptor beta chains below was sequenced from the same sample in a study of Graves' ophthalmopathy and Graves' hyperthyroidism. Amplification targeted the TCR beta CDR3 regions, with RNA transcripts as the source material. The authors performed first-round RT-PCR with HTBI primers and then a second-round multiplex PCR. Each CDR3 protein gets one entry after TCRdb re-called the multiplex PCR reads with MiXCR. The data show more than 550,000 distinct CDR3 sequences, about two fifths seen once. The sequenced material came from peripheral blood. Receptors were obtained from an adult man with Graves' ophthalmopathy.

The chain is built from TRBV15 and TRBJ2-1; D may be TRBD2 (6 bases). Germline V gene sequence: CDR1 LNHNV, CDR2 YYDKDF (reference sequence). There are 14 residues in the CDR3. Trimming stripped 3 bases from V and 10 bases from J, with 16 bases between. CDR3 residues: CATSSPGPGGEQFF. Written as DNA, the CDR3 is TGTGCCACCAGCAGCCCGGGACCCGGAGGGGAGCAGTTCTTC.

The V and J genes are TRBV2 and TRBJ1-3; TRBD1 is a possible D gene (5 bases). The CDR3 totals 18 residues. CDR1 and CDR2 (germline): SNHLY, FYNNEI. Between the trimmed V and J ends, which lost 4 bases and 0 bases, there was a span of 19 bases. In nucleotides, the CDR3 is TGTGCCAGCAGTGGGGGCATAGGACCCCATGACTCTGGAAACACCATATATTTT. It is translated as CASSGGIGPHDSGNTIYF.

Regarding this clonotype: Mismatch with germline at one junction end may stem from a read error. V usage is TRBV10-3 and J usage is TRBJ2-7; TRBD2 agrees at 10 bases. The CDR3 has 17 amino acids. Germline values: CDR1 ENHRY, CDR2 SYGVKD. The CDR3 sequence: CAIRPTSGSWSSYEQCF. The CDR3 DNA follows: TGTGCCATCAGACCGACTAGCGGGTCTTGGAGCTCCTACGAGCAGTGCTTC.

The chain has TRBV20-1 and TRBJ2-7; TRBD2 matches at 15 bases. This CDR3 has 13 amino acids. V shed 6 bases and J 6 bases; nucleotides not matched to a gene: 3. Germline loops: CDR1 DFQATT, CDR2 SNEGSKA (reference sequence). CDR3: CSARTSGGAEQYF. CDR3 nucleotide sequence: TGCAGTGCAAGGACTAGCGGGGGGGCCGAGCAGTACTTC.

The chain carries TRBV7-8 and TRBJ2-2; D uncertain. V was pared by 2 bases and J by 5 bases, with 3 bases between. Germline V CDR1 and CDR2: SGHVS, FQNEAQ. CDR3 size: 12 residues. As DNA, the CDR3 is TGTGCCAGCAGCTTACAGACCGGGGAGCTGTTTTTT. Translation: CASSLQTGELFF.

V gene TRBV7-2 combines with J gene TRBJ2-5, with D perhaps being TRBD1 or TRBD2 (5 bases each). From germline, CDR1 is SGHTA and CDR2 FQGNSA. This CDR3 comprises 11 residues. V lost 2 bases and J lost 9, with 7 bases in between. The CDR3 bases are TGTGCCAGCAGCTTAATGGGGGCCCAGTACTTC. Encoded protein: CASSLMGAQYF.

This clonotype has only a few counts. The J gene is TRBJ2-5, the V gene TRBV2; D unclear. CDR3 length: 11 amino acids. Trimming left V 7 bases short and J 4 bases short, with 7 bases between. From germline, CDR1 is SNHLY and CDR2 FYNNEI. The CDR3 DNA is TGTGCCAGCACCTGGGGAGAGACCCAGTACTTC. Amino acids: CASTWGETQYF.

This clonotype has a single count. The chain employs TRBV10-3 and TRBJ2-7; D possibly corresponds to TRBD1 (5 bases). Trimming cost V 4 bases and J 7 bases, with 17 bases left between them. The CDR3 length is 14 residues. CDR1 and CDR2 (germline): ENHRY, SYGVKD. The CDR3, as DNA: TGTGCCATCAGTGGGGCAGGGATCGACTGGGAGCAGTACTTC. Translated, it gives CAISGAGIDWEQYF.

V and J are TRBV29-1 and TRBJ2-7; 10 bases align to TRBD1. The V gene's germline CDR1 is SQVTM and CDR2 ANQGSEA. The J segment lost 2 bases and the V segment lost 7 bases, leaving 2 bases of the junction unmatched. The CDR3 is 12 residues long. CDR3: CSGGTGAYEQYF. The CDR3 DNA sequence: TGCAGCGGGGGGACAGGGGCCTACGAGCAGTACTTC.

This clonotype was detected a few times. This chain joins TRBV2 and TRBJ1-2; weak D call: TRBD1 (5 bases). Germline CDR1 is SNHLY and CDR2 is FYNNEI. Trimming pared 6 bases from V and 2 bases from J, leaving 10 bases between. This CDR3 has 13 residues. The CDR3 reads CASRLTENYGYTF. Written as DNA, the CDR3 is TGTGCCAGCAGATTGACAGAGAACTATGGCTACACCTTC.

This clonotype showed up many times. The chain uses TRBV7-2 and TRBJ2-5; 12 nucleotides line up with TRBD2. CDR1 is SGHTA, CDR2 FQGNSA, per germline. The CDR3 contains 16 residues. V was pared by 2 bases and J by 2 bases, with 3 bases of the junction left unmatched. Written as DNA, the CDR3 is TGTGCCAGCAGCTTATCGACTAGCGGGGGACAAGAGACCCAGTACTTC. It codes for CASSLSTSGGQETQYF.

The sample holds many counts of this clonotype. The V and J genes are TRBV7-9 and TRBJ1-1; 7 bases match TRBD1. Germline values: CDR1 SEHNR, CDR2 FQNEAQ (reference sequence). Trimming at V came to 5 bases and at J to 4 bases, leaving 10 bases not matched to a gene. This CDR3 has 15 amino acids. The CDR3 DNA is TGTGCCAGCAGCCTATTCGACGCAGGGGGCACTGAAGCTTTCTTT. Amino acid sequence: CASSLFDAGGTEAFF.

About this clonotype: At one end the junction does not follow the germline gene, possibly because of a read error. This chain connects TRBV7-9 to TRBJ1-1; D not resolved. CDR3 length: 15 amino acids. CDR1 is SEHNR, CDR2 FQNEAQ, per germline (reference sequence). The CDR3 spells CASRQVGGISTEAFF. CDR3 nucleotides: TGCGCCAGCAGACAAGTTGGCGGGATTAGCACTGAAGCTTTCTTT.

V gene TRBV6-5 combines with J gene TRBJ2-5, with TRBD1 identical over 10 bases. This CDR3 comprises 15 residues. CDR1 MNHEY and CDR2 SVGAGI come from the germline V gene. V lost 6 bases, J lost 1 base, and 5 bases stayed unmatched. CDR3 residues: CASSQGQGTQETQYF. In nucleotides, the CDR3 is TGTGCCAGCAGCCAGGGACAGGGGACCCAAGAGACCCAGTACTTC.

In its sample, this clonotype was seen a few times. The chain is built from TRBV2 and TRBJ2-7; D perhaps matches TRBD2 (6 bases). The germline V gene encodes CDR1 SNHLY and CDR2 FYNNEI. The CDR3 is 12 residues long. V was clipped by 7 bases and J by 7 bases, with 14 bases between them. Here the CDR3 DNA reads TGTGCCAGCACCCGCGGGGCGGGAGAGCAGTACTTC. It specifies CASTRGAGEQYF.

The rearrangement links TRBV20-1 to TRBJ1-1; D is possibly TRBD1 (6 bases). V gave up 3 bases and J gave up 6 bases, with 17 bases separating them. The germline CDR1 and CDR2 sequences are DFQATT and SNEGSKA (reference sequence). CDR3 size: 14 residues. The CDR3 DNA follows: TGCAGTGCTAGGGGACTCAGGGGTGTGGCTGAAGCTTTCTTT. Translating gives CSARGLRGVAEAFF.

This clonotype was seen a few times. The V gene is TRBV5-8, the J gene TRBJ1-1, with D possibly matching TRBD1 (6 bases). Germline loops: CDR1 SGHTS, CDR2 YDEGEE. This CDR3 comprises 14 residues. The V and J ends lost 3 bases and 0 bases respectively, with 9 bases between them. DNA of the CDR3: TGTGCCAGCAGCTCCCACAGGGTGAACACTGAAGCTTTCTTT. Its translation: CASSSHRVNTEAFF.

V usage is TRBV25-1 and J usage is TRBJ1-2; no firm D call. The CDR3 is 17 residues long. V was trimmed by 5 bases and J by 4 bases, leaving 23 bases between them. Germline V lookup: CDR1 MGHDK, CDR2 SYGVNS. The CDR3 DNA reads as TGTGCCAGCAGTTTATCCGCGTATAAGCAGCTAATCTATGGCTACACCTTC. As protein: CASSLSAYKQLIYGYTF.

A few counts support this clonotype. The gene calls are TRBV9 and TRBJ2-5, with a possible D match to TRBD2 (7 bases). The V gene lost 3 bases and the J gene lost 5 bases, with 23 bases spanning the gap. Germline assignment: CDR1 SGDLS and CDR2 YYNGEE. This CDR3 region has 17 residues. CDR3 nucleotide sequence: TGTGCCAGCAGCGCGGGAGGAGGGGGACCAGGCTGGGAGACCCAGTACTTC. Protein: CASSAGGGGPGWETQYF.

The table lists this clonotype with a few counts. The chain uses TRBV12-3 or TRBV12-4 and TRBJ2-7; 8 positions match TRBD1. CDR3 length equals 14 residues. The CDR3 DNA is TGTGCTAGTGGACAGACAGGGGAGTCCTACGAGCAGTACTTC. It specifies CASGQTGESYEQYF.

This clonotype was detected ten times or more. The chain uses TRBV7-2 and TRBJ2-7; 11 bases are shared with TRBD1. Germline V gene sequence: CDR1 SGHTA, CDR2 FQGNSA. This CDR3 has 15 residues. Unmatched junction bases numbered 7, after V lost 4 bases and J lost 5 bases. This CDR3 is CASSSRDRGNHEQYF. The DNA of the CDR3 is TGTGCCAGCAGCTCCCGGGACAGGGGGAATCACGAGCAGTACTTC.

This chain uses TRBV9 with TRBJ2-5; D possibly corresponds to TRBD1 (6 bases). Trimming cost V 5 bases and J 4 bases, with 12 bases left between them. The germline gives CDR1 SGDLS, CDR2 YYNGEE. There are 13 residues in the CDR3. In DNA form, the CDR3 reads TGTGCCAGCAGACCGGGACATTCAGAGACCCAGTACTTC. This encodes CASRPGHSETQYF.

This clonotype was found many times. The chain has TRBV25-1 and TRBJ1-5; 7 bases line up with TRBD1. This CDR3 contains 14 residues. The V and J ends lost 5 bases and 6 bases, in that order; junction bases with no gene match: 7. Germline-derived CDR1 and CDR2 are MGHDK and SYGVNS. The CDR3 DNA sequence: TGTGCCAGCAGTTCCCAGGGGGAGGTTCAGCCCCAGCATTTT. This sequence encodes CASSSQGEVQPQHF.

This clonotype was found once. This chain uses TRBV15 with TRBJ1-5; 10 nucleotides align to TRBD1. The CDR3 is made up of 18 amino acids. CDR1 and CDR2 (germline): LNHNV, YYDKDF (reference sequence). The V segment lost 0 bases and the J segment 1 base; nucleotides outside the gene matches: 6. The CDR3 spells CATSRDGSTGGSNQPQHF. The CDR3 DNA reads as TGTGCCACCAGCAGAGACGGTTCGACAGGGGGCAGCAATCAGCCCCAGCATTTT.

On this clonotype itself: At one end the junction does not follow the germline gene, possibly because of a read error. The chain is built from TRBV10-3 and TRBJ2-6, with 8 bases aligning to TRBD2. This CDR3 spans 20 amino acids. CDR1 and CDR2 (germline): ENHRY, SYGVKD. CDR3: CASSEESGLAGPAGANVLTF. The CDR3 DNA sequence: TGTGCCAGCAGTGAAGAATCGGGGCTAGCGGGTCCCGCGGGGGCCAACGTCCTGACTTTC.

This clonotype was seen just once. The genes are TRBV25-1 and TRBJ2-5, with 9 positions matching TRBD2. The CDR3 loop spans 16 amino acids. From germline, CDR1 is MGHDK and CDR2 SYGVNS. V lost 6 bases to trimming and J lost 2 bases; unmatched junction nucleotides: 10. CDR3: CASRIAGAKPQETQYF. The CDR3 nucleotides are TGTGCCAGCAGAATAGCGGGGGCGAAACCTCAAGAGACCCAGTACTTC.

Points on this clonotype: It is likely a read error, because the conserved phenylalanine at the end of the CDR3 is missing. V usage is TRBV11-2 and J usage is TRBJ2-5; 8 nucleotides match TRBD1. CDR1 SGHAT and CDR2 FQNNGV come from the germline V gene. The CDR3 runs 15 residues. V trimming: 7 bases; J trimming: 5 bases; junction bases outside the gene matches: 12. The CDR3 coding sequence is TGTGCCAGCACCCTCACAGGGGGAGGAGTTGAGACCCAGTACTGC. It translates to CASTLTGGGVETQYC.

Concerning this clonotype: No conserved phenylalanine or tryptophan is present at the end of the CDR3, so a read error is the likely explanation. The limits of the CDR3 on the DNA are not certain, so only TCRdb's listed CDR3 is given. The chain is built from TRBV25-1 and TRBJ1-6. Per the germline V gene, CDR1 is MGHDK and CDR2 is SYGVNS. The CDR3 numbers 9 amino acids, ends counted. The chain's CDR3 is CASSEYANV.

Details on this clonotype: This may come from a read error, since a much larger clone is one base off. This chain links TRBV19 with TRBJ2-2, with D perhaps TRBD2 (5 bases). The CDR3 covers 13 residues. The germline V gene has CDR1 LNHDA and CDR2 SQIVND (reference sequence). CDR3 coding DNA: TGTGCCAGTAGTATGAGTTACACCGGGGAGCCGTTTTTT. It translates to CASSMSYTGEPFF.